The 28 T cell receptor beta chains below were found in one sample sequenced in a study of monozygotic twins with cystic fibrosis. Assay: immunoSEQ multiplex PCR; the TCRdb copy retains only in-frame clones and omits some. The data hold over 14,000 clones, with roughly 81% observed a single time. The sequenced sample was blood. These receptor sequences come from a boy under 18 with cystic fibrosis.

DNA for the CDR3: TGTGCCAGTACGGGGGCGGAGAGGAGGGGCTACACCTTC. Its translation is CASTGAERRGYTF. This chain connects TRBV19 to TRBJ1-2; a possible D gene is TRBD1 (6 bases). The CDR3 is 13 amino acids. The germline V gene encodes CDR1 LNHDA and CDR2 SQIVND (reference sequence). V shed 7 bases and J shed 8 bases, with 17 bases lying between them.

This sequence joins TRBV21-1 and TRBJ2-7. TRBV21-1 is described as a pseudogene. The CDR3 runs to 16 residues. The chain's CDR3 is CASSKSEGRGSYEQYF. The CDR3 DNA is TGTGCCAGCAGCAAATCTGAGGGGCGTGGGAGCTACGAGCAGTACTTC.

This clone was seen just once. This rearrangement joins TRBV28 to TRBJ2-7; the D gene is possibly TRBD2 (7 bases). The CDR3 sequence is 14 residues long. V was pared by 5 bases and J by 2 bases, with 13 bases between. The germline CDR1 and CDR2 sequences are MDHEN and SYDVKM. The CDR3 sequence is CASSHGGAPYEQYF. The CDR3 region has the DNA TGTGCCAGCAGTCATGGGGGGGCCCCCTACGAGCAGTACTTC.

This chain connects TRBV5-1 to TRBJ1-2, with D unclear. V was pared by 0 bases and J by 3 bases, with 9 bases between. Germline CDR1 is SGHRS and CDR2 is YFSETQ. The CDR3 totals 14 residues. The CDR3, as DNA: TGCGCCAGCAGCTTGGCTCCGGGCGACTATGGCTACACCTTC. Amino acids: CASSLAPGDYGYTF.

The gene calls are TRBV25-1 and TRBJ1-3; D ambiguous. The V gene's germline CDR1 is MGHDK and CDR2 SYGVNS. CDR3 length equals 14 residues. Trimming cost V 5 bases and J 0 bases, with 8 bases left between them. CDR3 DNA sequence: TGTGCCAGCAGTCCCCGCCTCTCTGGAAACACCATATATTTT. Protein: CASSPRLSGNTIYF.

This clone is a singleton in its sample. The CDR3 coding sequence is TGTGCCAGCAGTTCCCCTGGCGGAGGGAGTCTCACAGATACGCAGTATTTT. Amino acid sequence: CASSSPGGGSLTDTQYF. This chain connects TRBV7-9 to TRBJ2-3; TRBD2 might be the D (6 bases). Germline loops: CDR1 SEHNR, CDR2 FQNEAQ (reference sequence). The CDR3 totals 17 residues. Deletions cut 6 bases from V and 2 bases from J, with 21 bases between.

Concerning this clone itself: The sample holds other DNA sequences that translate to the same CDR3. The rearrangement joins TRBV18 to TRBJ1-5; D remains ambiguous. Germline V gives CDR1 KGHSH, CDR2 LQKENI. The CDR3 extends over 14 amino acids. Trimming took off 3 bases at V and 2 bases at J, with 8 bases between the two ends. The CDR3 is CASSPREGNQPQHF. In DNA form, the CDR3 reads TGTGCCAGCTCACCGAGGGAGGGCAATCAGCCCCAGCATTTT.

The CDR3 sequence is CASSQAGGESPLHF. CDR3 coding DNA: TGCGCCAGCAGCCAAGCTGGGGGCGAATCACCCCTCCACTTT. V usage is TRBV4-1 and J usage is TRBJ1-6; D perhaps matches TRBD1 (6 bases). Germline lookup yields CDR1 MGHRA and CDR2 YSYEKL. The CDR3 is 14 amino acids. Trimming shortened V by 1 base and J by 10 bases, and 11 bases separated the two germline ends.

The V call is TRBV5-1, the J call TRBJ2-5; D is perhaps TRBD1 or TRBD2 (6 bases each). Germline-derived CDR1 and CDR2 are SGHRS and YFSETQ. V was pared by 2 bases and J by 9 bases, with 23 bases between. CDR3 length equals 16 residues. This CDR3 is CASSFGDSSGGGAQYF. The CDR3, as DNA: TGCGCCAGCAGCTTCGGCGATAGCTCCGGGGGCGGGGCCCAGTACTTC.

The chain has TRBV7-9 and TRBJ2-3; tentatively, D is TRBD1 (6 bases). V lost 5 bases and J lost 1, with 16 bases in between. This CDR3 has 16 residues. Germline CDR1 and CDR2: SEHNR and FQNEAQ (reference sequence). The CDR3 DNA sequence: TGTGCCAGCAGCCTCCCAAGGGGGTTTGGCACAGATACGCAGTATTTT. This encodes CASSLPRGFGTDTQYF.

The chain joins TRBV29-1 to TRBJ2-7, with 10 nucleotides matching TRBD1. CDR1 and CDR2 (germline): SQVTM, ANQGSEA. The CDR3 consists of 18 residues. The trim removed 0 bases at V and 1 base at J, leaving 12 bases unmatched. The CDR3 spells CSVEDHQGGDRGSYEQYF. The CDR3 DNA is TGCAGCGTTGAAGACCATCAGGGGGGGGACAGGGGATCCTACGAGCAGTACTTC.

This chain links TRBV29-1 with TRBJ2-1; no definite D call. This CDR3 has 14 residues. The germline V gene has CDR1 SQVTM and CDR2 ANQGSEA. Trimming stripped 5 bases from V and 4 bases from J, with 15 bases between. CDR3 sequence: CSVKNRQPYNEQFF. The CDR3 DNA sequence: TGCAGCGTTAAGAATCGACAACCATACAATGAGCAGTTCTTC.

In this sample, this clone turned up once. At one boundary the junction diverges from the germline segment, which might be a read error. The V call is TRBV6-6, the J call TRBJ1-1; the D gene is possibly TRBD1 (6 bases). The CDR3 consists of 11 residues. Germline CDR1 and CDR2: MNHNY and SVGAGI (reference sequence). The CDR3 loop is CASSEGGRRAF. The CDR3 coding sequence is TGTGCCAGCAGCGAGGGGGGTAGGCGGGCGTTT.

This sequence joins TRBV7-9 and TRBJ1-2; D remains unclear. Germline V lookup: CDR1 SEHNR, CDR2 FQNEAQ (reference sequence). CDR3 length: 11 amino acids. Trimming pared 7 bases from V and 4 bases from J, leaving 7 bases between. CDR3 amino acids: CASNEGYGYTF. The CDR3 nucleotides are TGTGCCAGCAACGAGGGCTATGGCTACACCTTC.

J is TRBJ2-7 and V is TRBV9; D perhaps matches TRBD2 (7 bases). Germline V gene sequence: CDR1 SGDLS, CDR2 YYNGEE. The CDR3 runs 15 residues. Trimming removed 3 bases at V and 6 bases at J, with 19 bases between. CDR3 DNA sequence: TGTGCCAGCAGCGCCAGTCGGTTTGGGGGGGCCGAGCAGTACTTC. Translation gives CASSASRFGGAEQYF.

V usage is TRBV5-6 and J usage is TRBJ1-5, with D possibly matching TRBD1 (5 bases). Germline CDR1 and CDR2: SGHDT and YYEEEE. CDR3 length equals 16 residues. V lost 4 bases and J lost 4, with 18 bases in between. DNA of the CDR3: TGTGCCAGCAGCCGAAATGGGGCACAGATAAATCAGCCCCAGCATTTT. Protein product: CASSRNGAQINQPQHF.

This sequence joins TRBV13 and TRBJ2-7, with TRBD1 as a possible D gene (5 bases). V lost 1 base and J 3 bases, leaving 7 bases between the germline ends. Germline CDR1 reads PRHDT; CDR2 reads FYEKMQ (reference sequence). This CDR3 contains 13 residues. CDR3 coding DNA: TGTGCCAGCAGCTTAGACAGGCACTACGAGCAGTACTTC. It translates to CASSLDRHYEQYF.

The rearrangement joins TRBV7-9 to TRBJ1-1; D may be TRBD1 (6 bases). V lost 5 bases, J lost 2 bases, and 15 bases lay in between. The germline gives CDR1 SEHNR, CDR2 FQNEAQ (reference sequence). The CDR3 contains 15 residues. The CDR3 reads CASSQGGGRNTEAFF. The CDR3 DNA sequence: TGTGCCAGCAGCCAGGGAGGGGGACGTAACACTGAAGCTTTCTTT.

J is TRBJ2-3 and V is TRBV5-4, with D hard to call. V was clipped by 1 base and J by 5 bases, with 14 bases between them. The CDR3 is 15 residues long. Germline CDR1 is SGHNT and CDR2 is YYREEE (reference sequence). Written as DNA, the CDR3 is TGTGCCAGCAGCTTGTTCTCGCAGCCAAAAGATACGCAGTATTTT. Amino acid sequence: CASSLFSQPKDTQYF.

The chain recombines TRBV9 with TRBJ2-5; D unclear. The V gene's germline CDR1 is SGDLS and CDR2 YYNGEE. There are 15 residues in the CDR3. Trimming cost V 0 bases and J 2 bases, with 11 bases left between them. The CDR3 DNA follows: TGTGCCAGCAGCGTAGATTTGGCTAGACAAGAGACCCAGTACTTC. It translates to CASSVDLARQETQYF. Full variable domain (rest looked up from reference TRBV9 and TRBJ2-5): DSGVTQTPKHLITATGQRVTLRCSPRSGDLSVYWYQQSLDQGLQFLIQYYNGEERAKGNILERFSAQQFPDLHSELNLSSLELGDSALYFCASSVDLARQETQYFGPGTRLLVL.

The V call is TRBV7-9, the J call TRBJ2-6, with 9 positions matching TRBD2. This CDR3 spans 18 amino acids. CDR1 and CDR2 from the germline V gene are SEHNR and FQNEAQ (reference sequence). Trimming took 1 base from V and 0 from J; bases not matched to a gene: 4. CDR3 region: CASSLGTSVYSGANVLTF. CDR3 DNA sequence: TGTGCCAGCAGCTTAGGGACTAGCGTTTACTCTGGGGCCAACGTCCTGACTTTC.

The chain uses TRBV4-2 and TRBJ2-2; no firm D call. Germline CDR1 reads LGHNA; CDR2 reads YNFKEQ. V lost 4 bases and J lost 2, with 14 bases in between. This CDR3 spans 16 amino acids. In DNA form, the CDR3 reads TGTGCCAGCAGCCCAATAGGACCTATTAACACCGGGGAGCTGTTTTTT. It specifies CASSPIGPINTGELFF.

The chain couples TRBV4-2 to TRBJ1-2; no clear D. Germline V CDR1 and CDR2: LGHNA, YNFKEQ. V was clipped by 0 bases and J by 5 bases, with 13 bases between them. This CDR3 spans 15 amino acids. CDR3 protein: CASSQDEVGLYGYTF. CDR3 coding DNA: TGTGCCAGCAGCCAAGATGAAGTAGGGCTTTATGGCTACACCTTC.

The rearrangement uses TRBV10-3 and TRBJ2-7; a possible D gene is TRBD2 (6 bases). CDR1 ENHRY and CDR2 SYGVKD come from the germline V gene. Trimming left V 3 bases short and J 5 bases short, with 14 bases between. The CDR3 is 14 residues long. For the CDR3, the DNA is TGTGCCATCAGTGAAAAACGGGGGTACGACGAGCAGTACTTC. Its translation is CAISEKRGYDEQYF.

This clone was seen once. The chain employs TRBV5-1 and TRBJ2-3; 15 bases line up with TRBD2. Per the germline V gene, CDR1 is SGHRS and CDR2 is YFSETQ. J gave up 1 base and V 2 bases, and 5 bases lay outside the gene matches. This CDR3 contains 18 residues. CDR3: CASSFGLAGGHGTDTQYF. The CDR3, as DNA: TGCGCCAGCAGCTTCGGACTAGCGGGGGGGCACGGCACAGATACGCAGTATTTT.

V gene TRBV2 combines with J gene TRBJ1-1; D is possibly TRBD1 (6 bases). Germline CDR1 reads SNHLY; CDR2 reads FYNNEI. V was cut by 6 bases and J by 0 bases, with 20 bases left in between. The CDR3 consists of 17 residues. CDR3 DNA: TGTGCCAGCAGACTACCGGAAATGGACAGACTGAACACTGAAGCTTTCTTT. Its translation is CASRLPEMDRLNTEAFF.

V is TRBV2 and J is TRBJ1-5, with D unclear. V dropped 5 bases and J dropped 7 bases, with 9 bases sitting between them. Germline CDR1 is SNHLY and CDR2 is FYNNEI. This CDR3 contains 12 residues. CDR3 loop: CASSRITQPQHF. The CDR3 coding sequence is TGTGCCAGCAGTCGCATTACCCAGCCCCAGCATTTT.

This chain links TRBV27 with TRBJ1-1, with a tentative D call TRBD1 (5 bases). Germline lookup yields CDR1 MNHEY and CDR2 SMNVEV (reference sequence). V dropped 5 bases and J dropped 1 base, with 11 bases sitting between them. The CDR3 totals 14 residues. In DNA form, the CDR3 reads TGTGCCAGCAGTACCTCCGGGACGAACACTGAAGCTTTCTTT. Translating it yields CASSTSGTNTEAFF.